The TCR beta chain described here comes from a study of blood T cell repertoires in COVID-19. Whole-study context: Material from acute and convalescent COVID-19 was sourced from the United States, Italy and Spain.

Assay used: immunoSEQ multiplex PCR; TCRdb lists only in-frame clones, some missing. The sample holds 100,000 to 150,000 clones, 90% to 95% seen once. The source material was peripheral blood. This TCR was recovered from a man aged 45-65 years with COVID-19, enrolled during active disease.

The CDR3 sequence: CSALQNTQYF. CDR3 bases: TGCAGTGCTCTTCAGAATACGCAGTATTTT. This chain uses TRBV20-1 with TRBJ2-3; no definite D call. The CDR3 extends over 10 amino acids. V lost 5 bases, J lost 7 bases, and 7 bases lay in between. The V gene's germline CDR1 is DFQATT and CDR2 SNEGSKA (reference sequence).